The clone carrying this T cell receptor beta chain was recorded a few times. Its antigen is unknown. Expressed TCRB transcripts got sequenced, as all isolated RNA was reverse transcribed. Sequencing used immunoSEQ multiplex PCR; TCRdb keeps in-frame clones, though not all of them. Of about 340,000 clones listed, 8% are singletons. The sample is drawn from a study of beta chain features in type 1 diabetes. Study conclusions and caveats: All four CD4+ subsets from Type 1 diabetes patients carried moderately but significantly shorter TCRB CDR3s. A PCR bias possibly favoring shorter templates would apply equally to patients and controls. High-TCR-expressing cells could be over-represented by cDNA sequencing.

The CDR3 is 15 amino acids. Germline-derived CDR1 and CDR2 are LNHDA and SQIVND (reference sequence). V trimming: 7 bases; J trimming: 9 bases; junction bases outside the gene matches: 13. The sequence came from a woman younger than 30 in good health. The sample taken for sequencing was central memory CD4+ T cells from blood. V usage is TRBV19 and J usage is TRBJ2-2, with 8 bases identical to TRBD1. The CDR3 sequence: CASIRQGIGTRELFF. The CDR3 nucleotides are TGTGCCAGTATACGACAGGGGATAGGAACAAGGGAGCTGTTTTTT.